This T cell receptor beta chain was identified during a study of blood T cell repertoires in COVID-19. In the study overall: The United States, Italy and Spain supplied acute and convalescent COVID-19 samples. The cDNA or gDNA used as material had been derived from T cells, B-cell-depleted T cells, or PBMCs.

Trimming left V 6 bases short and J 6 bases short, with 12 bases between. The germline CDR1 and CDR2 sequences are MNHEY and SMNVEV (reference sequence). This CDR3 comprises 12 residues. Sequencing was performed with immunoSEQ multiplex PCR; in TCRdb, only in-frame clones are kept and a portion is missing. Seen here are around 70,000 clones, around nine tenths observed once, and the top ten hold roughly 9.1%. The sequenced sample was peripheral blood. The clonotype originates from a human donor in a cohort sampled during active COVID-19. The gene calls are TRBV27 and TRBJ2-7, with a possible D match to TRBD1 (6 bases). The CDR3 loop reads CASRESRGEQYF. The DNA of the CDR3 is TGTGCCAGCAGGGAATCCAGGGGCGAGCAGTACTTC.